This TCR beta chain emerged from a study of Graves' ophthalmopathy and Graves' hyperthyroidism. Study results and caveats: In blood, most expanded thyroid clonotypes above 0.001 frequency were also detected. A model of 13 signatures distinguished ophthalmopathy from stable hyperthyroidism at approximately 88% sensitivity and around 81% specificity.

In this sample, this clonotype turned up a few times. Its target is unknown. After removal of 10 bases from V and 0 bases from J, the junction contained 14 bases not matched to a gene. Germline CDR1 reads ENHRY; CDR2 reads SYGVKD. This CDR3 region has 18 residues. Exclusion applied to patients with other autoimmune diseases, uncontrolled infections, pregnancy or lactation. Symptoms, serum thyroxine and TRAb, thyroid ultrasound, and orbital computed tomography formed the diagnostic basis. The sequenced template was RNA, covering the TCR beta CDR3 region. HTBI-primed first-round RT-PCR preceded second-round multiplex PCR. One entry per CDR3 protein results from TCRdb running MiXCR on the multiplex PCR reads. The data show hundreds of thousands of distinct CDR3 sequences, roughly two fifths seen once.

The chain is built from TRBV10-3 and TRBJ2-2, with 10 bases fitting TRBD2. The specimen was peripheral blood. The sequence was obtained from an adult man with Graves' ophthalmopathy. The CDR3 loop reads CASRRRLAGNANTGELFF. In DNA, the CDR3 is TGTGCCAGCAGACGACGACTAGCGGGCAACGCGAACACCGGGGAGCTGTTTTTT.